The present TCR beta chain was sequenced within a study of regulatory T cells in long-lasting Graves disease. Study results and caveats: Persistent cases favored TRBV28, TRBJ1-2 and TRBJ2-5.

Regarding this clonotype: Its antigen is as yet unknown. One base away lies a much larger clone, so this may be a sequencing read error.

Sample time point: newly diagnosed GD, antithyroid drugs for less than 3 months. Generation of the TCR library employed RNA extracted from PBMCs. The authors diagnosed Graves' disease using American Thyroid Association guidelines. The germline CDR1 and CDR2 sequences are KGHSH and LQKENI. The CDR3 consists of 14 residues. After removal of 10 bases from V and 4 bases from J, the junction contained 11 bases not matched to a gene. HTBI primers from iRepertoire and Arm-PCR of CDR3 regions yielded the TCR beta libraries. TCRdb itself ran the multiplex PCR reads through MiXCR, one entry per CDR3 protein. This sample carries over 200,000 distinct CDR3 sequences, around 16% of them seen once, and the ten largest clones take roughly 23%.

The clonotype comes from a female donor with Graves disease. The chain joins TRBV18 to TRBJ1-2; 8 bases line up with TRBD1. Here the sequenced sample was peripheral blood mononuclear cells (PBMCs), taken at new diagnosis, from a patient treated with antithyroid drugs. The CDR3 spells CATQGAAQLYGYTF. As DNA, the CDR3 is TGTGCCACCCAGGGGGCAGCTCAACTCTATGGCTACACCTTC.